A selection of T cell receptor beta chains follows, all from one sample in a study of lymphopenia after photon versus proton radiotherapy. Here immunoSEQ multiplex PCR was the method, and the copy in TCRdb shows in-frame clones only, minus some. The sample includes over 50,000 clones, around 87% of them seen just once. The sequencing here drew on peripheral blood, taken from a patient treated with photon-based radiotherapy. The receptor set was obtained from a man in his forties or fifties with gastric cancer. CDR3s include the opening cysteine and the closing phenylalanine or tryptophan. Each record gives: J gene, clone size, D gene, V gene, CDR3 DNA, CDR3 protein. The D gene is left open where the match is weak. Only part of the rows carry a size: once, few, many, or a class if the clone is expanded.

j_call: TRBJ2-2; clone_size: once; d_call: TRBD1; v_call: TRBV7-2; cdr3_nt: TGTGCCAGCAGCGCCCAGACAGGGGCGAACACCGGGGAGCTGTTTTTT; cdr3_aa: CASSAQTGANTGELFF
j_call: TRBJ2-2; clone_size: NA; d_call: NA; v_call: TRBV30; cdr3_nt: TGTGCCTGGAAGCAGGGCCCGAACACCGGGGAGCTGTTTTTT; cdr3_aa: CAWKQGPNTGELFF
j_call: TRBJ2-7; clone_size: NA; d_call: TRBD2; v_call: TRBV7-9; cdr3_nt: TGTGCCAGCAGCTCGGGACTAGCGGCTTACGAGCAGTACTTC; cdr3_aa: CASSSGLAAYEQYF
j_call: TRBJ2-3; clone_size: NA; d_call: NA; v_call: TRBV7-3; cdr3_nt: TGTGCCAGCAGCTTACGGCAGGGGAGTAGCACAGATACGCAGTATTTT; cdr3_aa: CASSLRQGSSTDTQYF
j_call: TRBJ1-1; clone_size: few; d_call: NA; v_call: TRBV7-2; cdr3_nt: TGTGCCAGCAGCTTAGTGGGGGGCTCCGCAGAAGCTTTCTTT; cdr3_aa: CASSLVGGSAEAFF
j_call: TRBJ1-6; clone_size: NA; d_call: NA; v_call: TRBV19; cdr3_nt: TGTGCCAGTAGTCCCCGGGGAGACGGTTCACCCCTCCACTTT; cdr3_aa: CASSPRGDGSPLHF
j_call: TRBJ2-2; clone_size: NA; d_call: TRBD2; v_call: TRBV18; cdr3_nt: TGTGCCAGCTCACCACTAGCGGGGGGAAGAACCGGGGAGCTGTTTTTT; cdr3_aa: CASSPLAGGRTGELFF
j_call: TRBJ1-1; clone_size: few; d_call: TRBD1; v_call: TRBV10-3; cdr3_nt: TGTGCCATCAGATCCCCCGACAGGGCCGAAGCTTTCTTT; cdr3_aa: CAIRSPDRAEAFF
j_call: TRBJ2-6; clone_size: NA; d_call: NA; v_call: TRBV19; cdr3_nt: TGTGCCAGTAGTTTGAAGTGGGAGGCCAACGTCCTGACTTTC; cdr3_aa: CASSLKWEANVLTF
j_call: TRBJ1-6; clone_size: NA; d_call: TRBD1; v_call: TRBV5-6; cdr3_nt: TGTGCCAGCAGCCACCAGGGGACAGGGGGCCTATCACCCCTCCACTTT; cdr3_aa: CASSHQGTGGLSPLHF
j_call: TRBJ2-1; clone_size: once; d_call: NA; v_call: TRBV7-3; cdr3_nt: TGTGCCAGCAGCTTAAATAGACCCTACAATGAGCAGTTCTTC; cdr3_aa: CASSLNRPYNEQFF
j_call: TRBJ1-2; clone_size: NA; d_call: NA; v_call: TRBV12-5; cdr3_nt: TGTGCTAGTGGCTCATTGAGGGCGTCTCCCCGCAGGGACTATGGCTACACCTTC; cdr3_aa: CASGSLRASPRRDYGYTF
j_call: TRBJ1-2; clone_size: NA; d_call: TRBD1; v_call: TRBV5-1; cdr3_nt: TGCGCCAGCAGCTTGGTGGCAGGGGGCCCCCAGAATGGCTACACCTTC; cdr3_aa: CASSLVAGGPQNGYTF
j_call: TRBJ1-1; clone_size: NA; d_call: NA; v_call: TRBV30; cdr3_nt: TGTGCCTGGAGATATTCACAGATCAACGGAGGGGCTTTCTTT; cdr3_aa: CAWRYSQINGGAFF
j_call: TRBJ1-1; clone_size: NA; d_call: NA; v_call: TRBV18; cdr3_nt: TGTGCCAGCTCACCAAAAACAGGGATGAACACTGAAGCTTTCTTT; cdr3_aa: CASSPKTGMNTEAFF
j_call: TRBJ1-1; clone_size: NA; d_call: TRBD1; v_call: TRBV7-9; cdr3_nt: TGTGCCAGCAGCAATCAGGGGGCGGCGAACACTGAAGCTTTCTTT; cdr3_aa: CASSNQGAANTEAFF
j_call: TRBJ2-1; clone_size: NA; d_call: NA; v_call: TRBV29-1; cdr3_nt: TGCAGCGTGACGCCACTCCGGGACCACTACAATGAGCAGTTCTTC; cdr3_aa: CSVTPLRDHYNEQFF
j_call: TRBJ2-5; clone_size: NA; d_call: NA; v_call: TRBV27; cdr3_nt: TGTGCCAGCAGACTAGCTGGACAAGAGACCCAGTACTTC; cdr3_aa: CASRLAGQETQYF
j_call: TRBJ2-2; clone_size: NA; d_call: NA; v_call: TRBV9; cdr3_nt: TGTGCCAGCAGCGGGATCCAGGGGAACACCGGGGAGCTGTTTTTT; cdr3_aa: CASSGIQGNTGELFF
j_call: TRBJ2-3; clone_size: NA; d_call: NA; v_call: TRBV19; cdr3_nt: TGTGCCAGTAGTATCCAGAATACGCAGTATTTT; cdr3_aa: CASSIQNTQYF
j_call: TRBJ1-5; clone_size: once; d_call: NA; v_call: TRBV19; cdr3_nt: TGTGCCAGTAGTTTCCCTGGTGACCATAGTAGCAATCAGCCCCAGCATTTT; cdr3_aa: CASSFPGDHSSNQPQHF
j_call: TRBJ1-2; clone_size: NA; d_call: NA; v_call: TRBV11-2; cdr3_nt: TGTGCCAGCAGCTCCCGTGCCGGGACTAACTATGGCTACACCTTC; cdr3_aa: CASSSRAGTNYGYTF
j_call: TRBJ1-5; clone_size: NA; d_call: TRBD1; v_call: TRBV7-3; cdr3_nt: TGTGCCAGCAGCCCTTTTATTCTCACAGGGGATCAGCCCCAGCATTTT; cdr3_aa: CASSPFILTGDQPQHF
j_call: TRBJ2-5; clone_size: NA; d_call: NA; v_call: TRBV7-2; cdr3_nt: TGTGCCAGCAGCTTAGGATTCTCCGGGCTTCAAGAGACCCAGTACTTC; cdr3_aa: CASSLGFSGLQETQYF
j_call: TRBJ2-4; clone_size: NA; d_call: TRBD1; v_call: TRBV14; cdr3_nt: TGTGCCAGCAGCCAAGATTGGACAGGGGATCGATCGGCCAAAAACATTCAGTACTTC; cdr3_aa: CASSQDWTGDRSAKNIQYF
j_call: TRBJ2-7; clone_size: NA; d_call: TRBD1; v_call: TRBV7-2; cdr3_nt: TGTGCCAGCAGCCAAACAGGGGACCACGAGCAGTACTTC; cdr3_aa: CASSQTGDHEQYF
j_call: TRBJ1-6; clone_size: NA; d_call: NA; v_call: TRBV4-3; cdr3_nt: TGCGCCAGCAGCCAAGATGGAAGGGATTCACCCCTCCACTTT; cdr3_aa: CASSQDGRDSPLHF
j_call: TRBJ1-1; clone_size: NA; d_call: NA; v_call: TRBV7-3; cdr3_nt: TGTGCCAGCAGCCCAGACAGCTCGTTGAACACTGAAGCTTTCTTT; cdr3_aa: CASSPDSSLNTEAFF
j_call: TRBJ2-7; clone_size: NA; d_call: TRBD1; v_call: TRBV7-6; cdr3_nt: TGTGCCAGCAGCCCAGAGGGACAGGGGGGCTCCTACGAGCAGTACTTC; cdr3_aa: CASSPEGQGGSYEQYF
j_call: TRBJ2-2; clone_size: NA; d_call: NA; v_call: TRBV9; cdr3_nt: TGTGCCAGCAGCGCCGACAGTGTAACCACCGGGGAGCTGTTTTTT; cdr3_aa: CASSADSVTTGELFF
j_call: TRBJ1-3; clone_size: once; d_call: NA; v_call: TRBV5-6; cdr3_nt: TGTGCCAGCAGCTCCTACAGGGCTGGAAACACCATATATTTT; cdr3_aa: CASSSYRAGNTIYF
j_call: TRBJ1-2; clone_size: once; d_call: NA; v_call: TRBV9; cdr3_nt: TGTGCCAGCAGCGTAGGGGGAGGGCGCGGCTACACCTTC; cdr3_aa: CASSVGGGRGYTF
j_call: TRBJ1-5; clone_size: NA; d_call: NA; v_call: TRBV7-2; cdr3_nt: TGTGCCAGCAGCTTCCCGGGTCAGCCCCAGCATTTT; cdr3_aa: CASSFPGQPQHF
j_call: TRBJ1-1; clone_size: NA; d_call: NA; v_call: TRBV7-9; cdr3_nt: TGTGCCAGCAGCTTTCCAGGGAATGGGAACACTGAAGCTTTCTTT; cdr3_aa: CASSFPGNGNTEAFF
j_call: TRBJ2-1; clone_size: NA; d_call: NA; v_call: TRBV19; cdr3_nt: TGTGCCAGTAGTATTTCTGCAGGCTACAATGAGCAGTTCTTC; cdr3_aa: CASSISAGYNEQFF
j_call: TRBJ2-6; clone_size: NA; d_call: NA; v_call: TRBV29-1; cdr3_nt: TGCAGCGTTGGAATGGGAGCTGGGGCCAACGTCCTGACTTTC; cdr3_aa: CSVGMGAGANVLTF
j_call: TRBJ2-3; clone_size: NA; d_call: NA; v_call: TRBV5-1; cdr3_nt: TGCGCCAGCACCCAAGGCACAGATACGCAGTATTTT; cdr3_aa: CASTQGTDTQYF
j_call: TRBJ1-6; clone_size: NA; d_call: NA; v_call: TRBV5-1; cdr3_nt: TGCGCCAGCAGCTTTGGTAAGGAAGCTGGTTCACCCCTCCACTTT; cdr3_aa: CASSFGKEAGSPLHF
j_call: TRBJ2-7; clone_size: NA; d_call: NA; v_call: TRBV30; cdr3_nt: TGTGCCTGGGGACTGGGGCAGGACGAGCAGTACTTC; cdr3_aa: CAWGLGQDEQYF
j_call: TRBJ2-2; clone_size: NA; d_call: NA; v_call: TRBV7-3; cdr3_nt: TGTGCCAGCAGCTTAGAGCGGACCACGAACACCGGGGAGCTGTTTTTT; cdr3_aa: CASSLERTTNTGELFF
j_call: TRBJ1-6; clone_size: once; d_call: TRBD1; v_call: TRBV7-9; cdr3_nt: TGTGCCAGCAGCCGTGGACAGGGAGGAGATTCACCCCTCCACTTT; cdr3_aa: CASSRGQGGDSPLHF
j_call: TRBJ1-2; clone_size: NA; d_call: NA; v_call: TRBV5-3; cdr3_nt: TGTGCCAGAAGCCTCGGGACGGGGTATGGCTACACCTTC; cdr3_aa: CARSLGTGYGYTF
j_call: TRBJ2-2; clone_size: NA; d_call: NA; v_call: TRBV5-1; cdr3_nt: TGCGCCAGCAGCACCCGCCCGGCTGGAGACGGGGAGCTGTTTTTT; cdr3_aa: CASSTRPAGDGELFF
j_call: TRBJ1-2; clone_size: NA; d_call: NA; v_call: TRBV5-1; cdr3_nt: TGCGCCAGCAGCTTGGGCTCGGGGTTTGACTATGGCTACACCTTC; cdr3_aa: CASSLGSGFDYGYTF
j_call: TRBJ1-6; clone_size: NA; d_call: TRBD1; v_call: TRBV2; cdr3_nt: TGTGCCAGCAGGAACAGGGGCCGGAATTCACCCCTCCACTTT; cdr3_aa: CASRNRGRNSPLHF
j_call: TRBJ2-2; clone_size: NA; d_call: NA; v_call: TRBV5-1; cdr3_nt: TGCGCCAGCAGTTTGGGGCTCCTGAACACCGGGGAGCTGTTTTTT; cdr3_aa: CASSLGLLNTGELFF
j_call: TRBJ1-4; clone_size: NA; d_call: NA; v_call: TRBV5-5; cdr3_nt: TGTGCCAGCAGCGAACGGCCGGAGAGGGAAAAACTGTTTTTT; cdr3_aa: CASSERPEREKLFF
j_call: TRBJ2-7; clone_size: NA; d_call: TRBD1; v_call: TRBV10-3; cdr3_nt: TGTGCCATCAGTGAGTCGGGGCAGGGGGCCTCCTACGAGCAGTACTTC; cdr3_aa: CAISESGQGASYEQYF
j_call: TRBJ1-2; clone_size: NA; d_call: TRBD1; v_call: TRBV10-3; cdr3_nt: TGTGCCATCAGTCAGCAGGGGGCCTATGGCTACACCTTC; cdr3_aa: CAISQQGAYGYTF
j_call: TRBJ1-2; clone_size: NA; d_call: TRBD1; v_call: TRBV27; cdr3_nt: TGTGCCAGCAGTCCCCGGACAGGGGCTAACTATGGCTACACCTTC; cdr3_aa: CASSPRTGANYGYTF
j_call: TRBJ1-5; clone_size: NA; d_call: NA; v_call: TRBV19; cdr3_nt: TGTGCCAGTAGTATACTGGGTGGGACGGTAACGCCCCAGCATTTT; cdr3_aa: CASSILGGTVTPQHF